Each of the 28 T cell receptor beta chains below was sequenced from the same sample in a study of beta chain features in type 1 diabetes. Sequenced material consisted of expressed TCRB transcripts (all of the isolated RNA was reverse transcribed). Here immunoSEQ multiplex PCR was the method, and the copy in TCRdb shows in-frame clones only, minus some. The sample holds under 450,000 clones, about 14% seen once. Sequencing was done on a sample of naive CD4+ T cells from blood. These receptors all come from a young woman in good health.

V gene TRBV7-8 combines with J gene TRBJ1-5; no firm D call. Germline V gene data show CDR1 as SGHVS and CDR2 as FQNEAQ. V was clipped by 4 bases and J by 5 bases, with 12 bases between them. The CDR3 is made up of 14 amino acids. CDR3 in amino acids: CASSSILGDQPQHF. CDR3 bases: TGTGCCAGCAGCTCCATCCTGGGAGATCAGCCCCAGCATTTT. Combining the CDR3 with reference TRBV7-8 and TRBJ1-5 gives the whole variable domain GAGVSQSPRYKVAKRGQDVALRCDPISGHVSLFWYQQALGQGPEFLTYFQNEAQLDKSGLPSDRFFAERPEGSVSTLKIQRTQQEDSAVYLCASSSILGDQPQHFGDGTRLSIL.

This rearrangement joins TRBV30 to TRBJ1-5, with D unclear. V dropped 4 bases and J dropped 3 bases, with 16 bases sitting between them. Germline V gives CDR1 GTSNPN, CDR2 SVGIG (reference sequence). The CDR3 totals 15 residues. In nucleotides, the CDR3 is TGTGCCTGGAACCCGGGGTCAAGTATCAATCAGCCCCAGCATTTT. Translating it yields CAWNPGSSINQPQHF.

This chain links TRBV30 with TRBJ1-1, with D uncertain. Germline CDR1 reads GTSNPN; CDR2 reads SVGIG (reference sequence). CDR3 size: 14 residues. The ends were cut back, 4 bases at V and 3 bases at J, with 15 bases in the middle. Here the CDR3 reads CAWTLPGGHTEAFF. The CDR3 coding sequence is TGTGCCTGGACCCTCCCTGGAGGGCACACTGAAGCTTTCTTT.

This clone was seen only a few times. V and J are TRBV30 and TRBJ2-1, with D possibly TRBD1 on 6 matching bases. CDR3 length: 14 residues. Trimming removed 4 bases at V and 4 bases at J, with 14 bases between. CDR1 and CDR2 from the germline V gene are GTSNPN and SVGIG (reference sequence). In DNA form, the CDR3 reads TGTGCCTGGATAAAGGACAGCCTTTACAATGAGCAGTTCTTC. It translates to CAWIKDSLYNEQFF.

V is TRBV5-1 and J is TRBJ2-7; unclear D gene. V was cut by 2 bases and J by 3 bases, with 9 bases left in between. The CDR3 contains 13 residues. Germline CDR1 SGHRS, CDR2 YFSETQ. The CDR3 loop is CASSFGPNYEQYF. The DNA of the CDR3 is TGCGCCAGCAGCTTTGGGCCGAACTACGAGCAGTACTTC.

This clone was counted a few times. The chain combines TRBV29-1 with TRBJ1-1; 7 bases align to TRBD1. The CDR3 sequence is 13 residues long. Germline lookup yields CDR1 SQVTM and CDR2 ANQGSEA. V lost 4 bases, J lost 0 bases, and 2 bases stayed unmatched. The CDR3 loop is CSVGDRLNTEAFF. CDR3 DNA sequence: TGCAGCGTTGGGGACAGATTGAACACTGAAGCTTTCTTT.

This clone showed up just a few times. The chain joins TRBV21-1 to TRBJ1-5; the DNA was not compared with TRBD1, the D call given in the table. TRBV21-1 is classified as a pseudogene. The CDR3 covers 15 residues. The CDR3 DNA reads TGTGCCAGCAGCAAAATTCAGGGGTGGGGTCAGCCCCAGCATTTT. Its protein is CASSKIQGWGQPQHF.

The V and J genes are TRBV11-3 and TRBJ2-1; 11 nucleotides line up with TRBD2. CDR3 size: 16 residues. Per germline, CDR1 SGHNT and CDR2 YENEEA. V lost 5 bases, J lost 5 bases, and 8 bases stayed unmatched. The CDR3 nucleotides read TGTGCCAGCAGCCACGGGACTAGCGGTAGTAACAATGAGCAGTTCTTC. Amino acid sequence: CASSHGTSGSNNEQFF.

V and J are TRBV7-2 and TRBJ2-3, with 7 bases aligning to TRBD2. The germline gives CDR1 SGHTA, CDR2 FQGNSA. V trimming: 5 bases; J trimming: 12 bases; junction bases outside the gene matches: 11. The CDR3 covers 13 residues. The CDR3 loop reads CASSTTSGNVQYF. The CDR3 bases are TGTGCCAGCAGCACAACCAGCGGGAACGTCCAGTATTTT. Full variable domain (outside the CDR3, taken from reference TRBV7-2 and TRBJ2-3): GAGVSQSPSNKVTEKGKDVELRCDPISGHTALYWYRQSLGQGLEFLIYFQGNSAPDKSGLPSDRFSAERTGGSVSTLTIQRTQQEDSAVYLCASSTTSGNVQYFGPGTRLTVL.

The rearrangement joins TRBV30 to TRBJ2-7; 7 nucleotides match TRBD1. The CDR3 contains 12 residues. Germline assignment: CDR1 GTSNPN and CDR2 SVGIG (reference sequence). V gave up 3 bases and J gave up 11 bases; unmatched junction bases: 10. CDR3 DNA sequence: TGTGCCTGGAGCCCAAGGGGGCAGGGGAAGTACTTC. This gives the protein CAWSPRGQGKYF.

This clone showed up just a few times. The chain is built from TRBV7-9 and TRBJ2-4, with 7 bases matching TRBD1. V shed 6 bases and J 7 bases; nucleotides not matched to a gene: 3. The CDR3 is made up of 12 amino acids. The germline gives CDR1 SEHNR, CDR2 FQNEAQ (reference sequence). This chain's CDR3 is CASSSTGNIQYF. DNA of the CDR3: TGTGCCAGCAGTTCGACAGGGAACATTCAGTACTTC.

The chain is built from TRBV27 and TRBJ1-5, with D tentatively TRBD1 (6 bases). The length of the CDR3 is 18 residues. V lost 6 bases to trimming and J lost 0 bases, with 21 bases between them. Germline lookup yields CDR1 MNHEY and CDR2 SMNVEV (reference sequence). The chain's CDR3 is CASSPFRGDSHSNQPQHF. Written as DNA, the CDR3 is TGTGCCAGCAGCCCCTTCAGGGGTGATTCACATAGCAATCAGCCCCAGCATTTT.

This clone occurred a few times. This sample includes further DNA sequences coding for the same CDR3. The chain has TRBV30 and TRBJ1-2, with TRBD1 matching 7 bases. Trimming took 0 bases from V and 5 from J; bases not matched to a gene: 3. Per the germline V gene, CDR1 is GTSNPN and CDR2 is SVGIG (reference sequence). This CDR3 is 13 amino acids long. CDR3 sequence reads: CAWSVQGSYGYTF. In nucleotides, the CDR3 is TGTGCCTGGAGTGTACAGGGGAGTTATGGCTACACCTTC.

CDR3 sequence (DNA): TGTGCCTGGAGCCTTAATAGCGGGAGGCTTCATGAGCAGTTCTTC. Protein: CAWSLNSGRLHEQFF. The rearrangement uses TRBV30 and TRBJ2-1, with 10 bases that match TRBD2. Trimming at V came to 3 bases and at J to 8 bases, leaving 10 bases not matched to a gene. Germline CDR1 reads GTSNPN; CDR2 reads SVGIG (reference sequence). The CDR3 consists of 15 residues.

This clone appeared once. In DNA form, the CDR3 reads TGTGCCAGCAGTCCTAAAGGGGGACGGCGGATAGAAGAGACCCAGTACTTC. It encodes CASSPKGGRRIEETQYF. The V and J genes are TRBV28 and TRBJ2-5, with a weak D call TRBD1 (6 bases). This CDR3 is 17 amino acids long. In germline, CDR1 is MDHEN, CDR2 SYDVKM. V shed 5 bases and J shed 3 bases, with 22 bases lying between them.

The chain combines TRBV30 with TRBJ2-2; D unresolved. The CDR3 totals 13 residues. V lost 5 bases to trimming and J lost 1 base, with 8 bases between them. The germline V gene encodes CDR1 GTSNPN and CDR2 SVGIG (reference sequence). The CDR3 reads CAWARLNTGELFF. CDR3 coding DNA: TGTGCCTGGGCCAGATTGAACACCGGGGAGCTGTTTTTT.

DNA of the CDR3: TGCACCAGCAGCCACAGGGAATCGAGCGGGATCGGCGGGGAGCTGTTTTTT. Translation gives CTSSHRESSGIGGELFF. This chain connects TRBV1 to TRBJ2-2; TRBD2, as called in the table, went unchecked against the DNA. TRBV1 is a listed pseudogene. This CDR3 has 17 residues.

This sequence joins TRBV5-4 and TRBJ1-1; D is uncertain. V dropped 0 bases and J dropped 6 bases, with 12 bases sitting between them. Per germline, CDR1 SGHNT and CDR2 YYREEE (reference sequence). The CDR3 extends over 14 amino acids. Here the CDR3 reads CASSLAGDTPEAFF. The CDR3 nucleotides read TGTGCCAGCAGCTTGGCCGGCGACACGCCTGAAGCTTTCTTT.

This clone was seen a few times. The chain carries TRBV7-2 and TRBJ1-1; D is unclear. The V and J ends lost 4 bases and 2 bases respectively, with 11 bases between them. CDR3 size: 14 residues. CDR1 SGHTA and CDR2 FQGNSA come from the germline V gene. The DNA for the CDR3 is TGTGCCAGCAGCTCCCAAGCATTAAACACTGAAGCTTTCTTT. This sequence encodes CASSSQALNTEAFF.

The chain is built from TRBV7-9 and TRBJ2-3; a weak D match, TRBD2 (5 bases). The CDR3 covers 16 residues. Germline values: CDR1 SEHNR, CDR2 FQNEAQ (reference sequence). Trimming stripped 5 bases from V and 1 base from J, with 16 bases between. CDR3 protein: CASSSLLGSGTDTQYF. The CDR3 DNA follows: TGTGCCAGCAGCAGCTTGTTGGGGAGTGGCACAGATACGCAGTATTTT.

This clone was recorded a few times. This rearrangement joins TRBV7-9 to TRBJ2-3, with 9 bases matching TRBD2. The J segment lost 1 base and the V segment lost 6 bases, leaving 5 bases of the junction unmatched. The V gene's germline CDR1 is SEHNR and CDR2 FQNEAQ (reference sequence). The CDR3 totals 15 residues. CDR3 bases: TGTGCCAGCAGTATAGCGGGGGCCCGCACAGATACGCAGTATTTT. Its protein product is CASSIAGARTDTQYF. The full variable domain, with the rest looked up from reference TRBV7-9 and TRBJ2-3, is DTGVSQNPRHKITKRGQNVTFRCDPISEHNRLYWYRQTLGQGPEFLTYFQNEAQLEKSRLLSDRFSAERPKGSFSTLEIQRTEQGDSAMYLCASSIAGARTDTQYFGPGTRLTVL.

This clone has only a few counts. The rearrangement joins TRBV7-2 to TRBJ2-5, with D possibly being TRBD2 (6 bases). Germline V gene lookup returns CDR1 SGHTA and CDR2 FQGNSA. The CDR3 is made up of 16 amino acids. V lost 1 base and J 5 bases, leaving 17 bases between the germline ends. CDR3 DNA: TGTGCCAGCAGCTTAGGAGGCGTAACGGGAGTGGAGACCCAGTACTTC. It specifies CASSLGGVTGVETQYF.

The V call is TRBV5-1, the J call TRBJ2-1, with 9 nucleotides matching TRBD2. Germline-derived CDR1 and CDR2 are SGHRS and YFSETQ. V trimming: 1 base; J trimming: 6 bases; junction bases outside the gene matches: 5. CDR3 length: 15 amino acids. In nucleotides, the CDR3 is TGCGCCAGCAGCTTGTGGCGGGAGGGCATCAATGAGCAGTTCTTC. It specifies CASSLWREGINEQFF.

V is TRBV15 and J is TRBJ2-7, with TRBD1 as a possible D gene (6 bases). Germline CDR1 reads LNHNV; CDR2 reads YYDKDF (reference sequence). V lost 1 base, J lost 6 bases, and 16 bases lay in between. There are 15 residues in the CDR3. CDR3 sequence: CATSRGGQWVLEQYF. Here the CDR3 DNA reads TGTGCCACCAGCAGAGGAGGACAGTGGGTTCTCGAGCAGTACTTC.

The chain combines TRBV6-5 with TRBJ2-1; possible D gene TRBD2, 5 bases. Germline CDR1 MNHEY, CDR2 SVGAGI. Trimming pared 0 bases from V and 10 bases from J, leaving 16 bases between. This CDR3 is 15 amino acids long. As DNA, the CDR3 is TGTGCCAGCAGTTACTCGACCCTTGGAGGCGGGGAGCAGTTCTTC. As protein: CASSYSTLGGGEQFF.

This clone has a handful of counts. The junction departs from the called germline gene at one end, perhaps through a read error. The CDR3 loop is CASSLTSGSPGDTQYF. CDR3 bases: TGTGCTAGCAGCTTAACTAGCGGGAGTCCAGGAGATACGCAGTATTTT. The chain couples TRBV7-7 to TRBJ2-3; 11 nucleotides agree with TRBD2. Germline loops: CDR1 SSHAT, CDR2 FNYEAQ (reference sequence). CDR3 length equals 16 residues.

There are a few counts of this clone. The genes are TRBV9 and TRBJ2-1; no clear D. This CDR3 is 13 amino acids long. Germline CDR1 is SGDLS and CDR2 is YYNGEE. The V end was cut by 4 bases, the J end by 4 bases, with 9 bases between. The CDR3 nucleotides are TGTGCCAGCAGCTTCCGGTTGTACAATGAGCAGTTCTTC. Protein: CASSFRLYNEQFF.

The chain links TRBV30 to TRBJ2-1; TRBD2 aligns across 9 bases. The CDR3 totals 15 residues. The junction had 13 bases not matched to a gene; V was cut back by 3 bases and J by 10 bases. Germline V gene lookup returns CDR1 GTSNPN and CDR2 SVGIG (reference sequence). Here the CDR3 DNA reads TGTGCCTGGAGAGGGGGTAGCGGGAGAGTCGGGGAGCAGTTCTTC. Amino acids: CAWRGGSGRVGEQFF.